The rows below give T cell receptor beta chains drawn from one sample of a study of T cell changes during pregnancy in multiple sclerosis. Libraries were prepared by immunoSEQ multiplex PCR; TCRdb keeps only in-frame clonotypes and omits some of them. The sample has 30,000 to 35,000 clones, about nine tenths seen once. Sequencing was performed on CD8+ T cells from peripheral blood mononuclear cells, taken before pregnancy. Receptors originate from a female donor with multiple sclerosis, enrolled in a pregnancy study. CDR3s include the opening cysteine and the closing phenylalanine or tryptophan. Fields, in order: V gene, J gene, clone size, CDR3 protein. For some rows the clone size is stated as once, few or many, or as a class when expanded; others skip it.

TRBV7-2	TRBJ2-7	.	CASRSIFGGESSYEQYF
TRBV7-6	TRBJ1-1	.	CASSLVQNTEAFF
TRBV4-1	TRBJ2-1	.	CASSQGERGGDEQFF
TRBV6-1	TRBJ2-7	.	CASSERDRVYEQYF
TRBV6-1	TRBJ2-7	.	CASSVLGRPPYEQYF
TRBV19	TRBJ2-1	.	CASSIWAGEHNEQFF
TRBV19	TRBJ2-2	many	CSVRVSVTGELFF
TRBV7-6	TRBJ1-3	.	CASSLDSSGNTIYF
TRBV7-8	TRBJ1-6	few	CASSPATDGYNSPLHF
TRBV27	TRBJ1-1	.	CASSLQFGWGVNTEAFF
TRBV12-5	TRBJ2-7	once	CASDSRDTPYEQYF
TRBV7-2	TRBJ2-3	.	CASSSSGGVADTQYF
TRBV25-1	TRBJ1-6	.	CAAGGRRAYNSPLHF
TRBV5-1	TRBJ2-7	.	CASSHGKWTGFHEQYF
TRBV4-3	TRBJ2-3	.	CASSQDRDLDTQYF
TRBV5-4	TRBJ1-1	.	CASSLFGVTEAFF
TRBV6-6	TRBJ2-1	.	CASARRDEQFF
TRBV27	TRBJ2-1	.	CASSLSAGTLNMEQFF
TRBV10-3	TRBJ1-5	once	CAISESADYSNQPQHF
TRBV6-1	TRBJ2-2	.	CASSEVFAGGAGELFF
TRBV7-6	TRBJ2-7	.	CASSFRTGDYEQYF
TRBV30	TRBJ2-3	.	CAWGLAGSTDTQYF
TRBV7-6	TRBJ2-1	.	CASSSTGNNEQFF
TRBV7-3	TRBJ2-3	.	CASSSGGTDTQYF
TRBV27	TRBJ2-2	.	CASSFPDRLANTGELFF
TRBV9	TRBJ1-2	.	CASSVARGGGYTF
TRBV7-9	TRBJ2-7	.	CASSFPAGDYEQYF
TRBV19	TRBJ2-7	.	CASSMSGTGQREQYF
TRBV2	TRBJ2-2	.	CASILGLAGFNTGELFF
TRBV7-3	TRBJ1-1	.	CASSLDPLGMNTEAFF
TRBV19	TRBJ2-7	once	CASSPGTGGEQYF
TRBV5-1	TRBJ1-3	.	CASSFSTGMFPGNTIYF
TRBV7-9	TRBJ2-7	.	CASSSPQLNHYEQYF
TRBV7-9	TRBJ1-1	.	CASSLVLGASTEAFF
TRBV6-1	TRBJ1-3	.	CASSDVGTGSENTIYF
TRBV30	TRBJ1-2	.	CAWEEDRDGYTF
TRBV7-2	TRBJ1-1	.	CASSLVSTPTTEAFF
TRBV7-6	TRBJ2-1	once	CASSLADRGSYNEQFF
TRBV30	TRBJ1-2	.	CVWAANYGYTF
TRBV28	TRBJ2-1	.	CASSSLAGGLHEQFF
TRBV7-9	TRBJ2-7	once	CASTQGGRVHEQYF